This T cell receptor (beta chain) comes out of a study of Ad26.COV2.S vaccination and SARS-CoV-2 variants. Whole-study context: In the COV1001 trial, the donor was in the Ad26.COV2.S arm. Overall study results and limits: Total T cell responses were possibly underestimated by TCR breadth and depth analyses. Vaccinees displayed broader spike-specific TCR repertoires than placebo recipients.

This CDR3 has 15 amino acids. Germline V gives CDR1 MGHRA, CDR2 YSYEKL. Trimming stripped 0 bases from V and 6 bases from J, with 12 bases between. For this clone: Its antigen is still unknown.

Regarding treatment: roughly 18 received Ad26.COV2.S at low or high dose, single or two shots; a few received placebo; per-sample allocation not given. Sampling took place 63 days after the first vaccine or placebo injection. An Ad26 vector was used to express Wuhan-strain SARS-CoV-2 spike as the vaccine. The assay was immunoSEQ multiplex PCR, and TCRdb's table has in-frame clones only and misses some. The sample contains about 320,000 clones, roughly 84% of which appear only once. The receptor comes from a person between 18 and 59 years old who received the Ad26.COV2.S COVID-19 vaccine or a placebo. The material sequenced was peripheral blood, taken in a trial of Ad26.COV2.S vaccine versus placebo. The genes are TRBV4-1 and TRBJ2-4; D gene ambiguous. CDR3 residues: CASSQESGWGNIQYF. CDR3 coding DNA: TGCGCCAGCAGCCAAGAATCCGGGTGGGGAAACATTCAGTACTTC.